This entry is about one TCR beta chain. This sample stems from a study of blood T cell repertoires in COVID-19. Produced via immunoSEQ multiplex PCR; TCRdb's table is partial and in-frame only. The sample lists around 280,000 clones; about 83% were seen once. Two negative PCRs, clearance, or symptom resolution were required of recovered Cohort 3 donors. The ends lost 3 bases at V and 8 bases at J; junction bases unmatched: 5. Germline CDR1 MDHEN, CDR2 SYDVKM. The CDR3 is 14 amino acids. This sequence originates from a woman aged 40 to 50 who had recovered from COVID-19. This chain uses TRBV28 with TRBJ1-4; TRBD1 matches at 8 bases. Material for sequencing was PBMCs or T cells enriched from blood (not recorded which). This chain's CDR3 is CASSFGTGGEKLFF. CDR3 nucleotides: TGTGCCAGCAGTTTCGGGACAGGAGGCGAAAAACTGTTTTTT.